This T cell receptor beta chain appears in the sequencing data of a study of blood T cell repertoires in COVID-19 (dated by TCRdb to 2019 to 2021). Notes on the research overall: Samples from collaborators originated in the United States, Italy and Spain and spanned both the acute and convalescent phases of COVID-19. Sample metadata almost always included a de-identified subject ID, COVID-19 status, age in years and sex. Where available, HLA class I and class II types were taken from metadata supplied by the sample provider and were not determined by assay-based typing. The samples were drawn from two sources: the first 160 participants of the ongoing ImmuneRACE study, and 1,000 to 1,500 subjects contributed by 6 global collaborators. Subjects who had been exposed to COVID-19, were actively infected with it, or had recovered from it provided the deeply sampled blood TCRbeta repertoires that made up the dataset. A freely available public database, intended as a resource for researchers studying the immune response to SARS-CoV-2, is where the repertoires were released. The prospective study material was composed of cDNA or gDNA derived from T cells, B-cell-depleted T cells, or PBMCs. Study-wide findings and limitations: Clinical and demographic metadata were provided uncurated, with the amount varying by source and participant.

V loses 8 bases at its end and J loses 1 base; junction bases beyond the gene matches: 10. The CDR3 has 15 amino acids, counting the end cysteine and phenylalanine. Only the CDR3 part of the read is kept: 45 bases, read in frame from the first base. CDR1 and CDR2 were assigned from the germline V gene as SGHNT and YENEEA. TCRbeta CDR3 regions were amplified from genomic DNA using the immunoSEQ Assay, a bias-controlled multiplex PCR. In the source study's methods: Within the assay, amplification of reference gene primers was used to estimate how many nucleated cells each sample contained. Sequence reads were collapsed and filtered to measure the absolute abundance of every unique TCRbeta CDR3 rearrangement. For each sample, productive Simpson clonality was calculated by taking the square root of Simpson's diversity index across productive rearrangements. Held by TCRdb, this immuneACCESS table contains in-frame sequences only and omits some clones. Under half of the omission traces to an unresolved V gene where checked; the cause of the rest is unknown. That table furnishes V, J and clone size, whereas the DNA furnished D and trimming. In this sample the table shows about 270,000 clones, roughly 90% of which occur a single time. The ten largest account for approximately 3% of the sample.

Worth noting for this clone: Its antigen target is currently unknown. Base-call qualities are not available, and no considerably larger clone is one nucleotide away.

Participants in the prospective study were enrolled through a virtual design, were aged about 18 to 89 years, and lived in 24 United States geographic areas. In the prospective study, cohorts were assigned on the basis of participant-reported clinical history obtained from a screening survey and a study questionnaire. Recovered participants in ImmuneRACE Cohort 3 were defined by two consecutive negative NP/OP PCR tests, clearance by a healthcare professional, or resolution of symptoms. In the prospective study, whole blood, serum and a nasopharyngeal or oropharyngeal swab were collected from each participant by mobile phlebotomists. Prospective study participants could optionally give additional blood draws and questionnaires over a roughly 2-month period. Blood samples from the prospective study were shipped frozen or at room temperature prior to DNA extraction.

The chain is encoded by TRBV11-3 joined to TRBJ2-7; a stretch of 8 junction bases matches TRBD1. What was sequenced was PBMCs or T cells enriched from blood (not recorded which). The clonotype comes from a woman between 45 and 60 years old who had recovered from COVID-19. CDR3 reads: CASSVDGQGSYEQYF. The bases are TGTGCCAGCTCCGTCGATGGACAGGGATCCTACGAGCAGTACTTC.